This T cell receptor (beta chain) was captured by sequencing in a study of OX40 agonist ivuxolimab in advanced cancers. About the research overall: It was ivuxolimab, an agonistic anti-OX40 (CD134) antibody, that patients were treated with.

As for this clone: What it recognizes is unknown.

Study-wide results and caveats: At 0.1 to 3.0 mg/kg, clonal expansion of CD4+ and CD8+ blood T cells had occurred by week 6. What antigens the expanded peripheral T cells recognized was never established.

CDR3 length: 15 amino acids. Trimming removed 9 bases at V and 1 base at J, with 18 bases between. Germline CDR1 MNHEY, CDR2 SVGAGI. The assay was immunoSEQ multiplex PCR, and TCRdb's table has in-frame clones only and misses some. The data contain 15,000 to 20,000 clones, more than 75% of them singletons. The source was CD4+ or CD8+ T cells sorted from blood, collected in a trial of the OX40 agonist ivuxolimab. The chain uses TRBV6-5 and TRBJ1-2; D gene uncertain. The clonotype comes from an adult with an advanced solid tumor such as melanoma, head and neck, liver or kidney cancer. The CDR3 DNA sequence: TGTGCCAGTTCCTTAACCAACCTCCTTAACTATGGCTACACCTTC. Translating it yields CASSLTNLLNYGYTF.